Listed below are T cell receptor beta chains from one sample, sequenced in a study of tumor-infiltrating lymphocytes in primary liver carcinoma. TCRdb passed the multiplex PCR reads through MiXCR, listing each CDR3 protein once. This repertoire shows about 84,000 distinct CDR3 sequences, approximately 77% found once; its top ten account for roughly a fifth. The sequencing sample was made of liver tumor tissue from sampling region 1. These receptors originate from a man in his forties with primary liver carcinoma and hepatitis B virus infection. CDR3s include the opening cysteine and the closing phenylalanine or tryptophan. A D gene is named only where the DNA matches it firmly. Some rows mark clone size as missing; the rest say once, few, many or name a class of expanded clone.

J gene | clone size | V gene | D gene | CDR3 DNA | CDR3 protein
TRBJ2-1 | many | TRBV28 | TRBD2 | TGTGCCAGCACCTTCCTTAGCGGGAAATACAATGAGCAGTTCTTC | CASTFLSGKYNEQFF
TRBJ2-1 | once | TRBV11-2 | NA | TGTGCCAGCAGCTCTCGGATGGTAGGCAGCCACAATGGGCAGTTCTTC | CASSSRMVGSHNGQFF
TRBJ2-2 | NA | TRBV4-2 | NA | TGTGCCAGCAGCCTAGAGCTGGAAAACACCGGGGAGCTGTTTTTT | CASSLELENTGELFF
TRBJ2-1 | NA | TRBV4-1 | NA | TGCGCCAGCAGCCATCCGCAGGGGACGCATTATAATGAGCAGTTCTTC | CASSHPQGTHYNEQFF
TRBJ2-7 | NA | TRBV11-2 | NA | TGTGTCAGCAGCTTAGAAAGGCACGCCAAGCAGTACTTC | CVSSLERHAKQYF
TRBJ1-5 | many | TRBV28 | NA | TGTGCCACGGAGGGGGATCAGCCCCAGCATTTT | CATEGDQPQHF
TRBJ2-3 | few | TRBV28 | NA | TGTGCCAGCAGTATAGGAGATACGCGGTATTTT | CASSIGDTRYF
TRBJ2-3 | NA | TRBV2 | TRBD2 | TGTACCAGCACTCCGAATAGCGGGGGGGATACGCAGTATTTT | CTSTPNSGGDTQYF
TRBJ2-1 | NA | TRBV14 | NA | TGTGCCGGCAGCCCCGGGGAGCTGATCTACAATGAGCAATTCTTC | CAGSPGELIYNEQFF
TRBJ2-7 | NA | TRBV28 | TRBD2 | TGTGCCAGCAGTCCGCGGGAGTCCTACGAGCAGTACTTC | CASSPRESYEQYF
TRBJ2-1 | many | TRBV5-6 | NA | TGTGCCAGCAGCAAACTAAGCTCCTACAATGAGCAGTTCTTC | CASSKLSSYNEQFF
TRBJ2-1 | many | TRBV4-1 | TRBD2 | TGCGCCAGCAGCCACCTGGGACTAGCGGGAAAGTTAGTGGGATACAATGAGCAGTTCTTC | CASSHLGLAGKLVGYNEQFF
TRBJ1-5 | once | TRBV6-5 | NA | TGTGTCAGCAGTTACTCCGTTCGGAGCCTGCTCCACGAGGGCAATCAGTCCCAGCATTTT | CVSSYSVRSLLHEGNQSQHF
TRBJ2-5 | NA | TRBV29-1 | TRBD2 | TGCAGCGTTGGTGGGAGGGTCGCTGAGACTCAGTACTTT | CSVGGRVAETQYF
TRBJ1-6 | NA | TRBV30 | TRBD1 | TGTGCCTGGAATTTGGGACAGGGGGGTTCACTCCTCCACTTT | CAWNLGQGGSLLHF
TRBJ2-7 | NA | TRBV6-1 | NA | TGTGCCAGCAGTGACGGGGGTCTCTGCGAGCAGTACTTC | CASSDGGLCEQYF
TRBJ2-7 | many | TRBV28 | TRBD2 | TGTGCCAGCAGTAAAGGAGCTAGCGGGTTCTCCTACGAGCAGTACTTC | CASSKGASGFSYEQYF
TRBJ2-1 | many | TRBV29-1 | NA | TGCAGCGTTGTTAGGTTGGGGTCTGAGCAGTTCTTC | CSVVRLGSEQFF
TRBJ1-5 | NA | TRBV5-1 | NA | TGCGCCAGCAGCTTATCGGACCTTAATGAGCCCCAGCATTTT | CASSLSDLNEPQHF
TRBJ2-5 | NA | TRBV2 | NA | TGTGCCAGCGCCCCTTGGGAGACCCAGTACTTC | CASAPWETQYF
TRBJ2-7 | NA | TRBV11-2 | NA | TGTGCCAGCAGCTTACGATGGAGAGGGGAGAACGAGCAGTACTTC | CASSLRWRGENEQYF
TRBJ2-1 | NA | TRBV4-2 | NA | TGTGCCAGCAGCCAAAACTTAGGGGGGGGCGGTGAGCGGTTCTTC | CASSQNLGGGGERFF
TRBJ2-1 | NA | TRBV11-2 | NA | TGTGCCAGCACCCTCTCCTACCGAGGTCCCGTGGAACAGGTTCGCTCTTACAATGAGCAGTTCTTC | CASTLSYRGPVEQVRSYNEQFF
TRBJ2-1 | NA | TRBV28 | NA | TGTGCCAGCAGTTTGGTAGACTTTCGGGCATCTGGCAGGAAGTTCTTC | CASSLVDFRASGRKFF
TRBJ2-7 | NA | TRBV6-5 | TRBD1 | TGTGCCCGCAGTCAATCCACGGGACAGGCGGATACCTACGAGCAGTATTTC | CARSQSTGQADTYEQYF
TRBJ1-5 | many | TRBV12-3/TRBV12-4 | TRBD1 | TGTGCCAGCAGTTTAGGGGCAGGGGGCTACAATCAGCCCCAGCATTTT | CASSLGAGGYNQPQHF
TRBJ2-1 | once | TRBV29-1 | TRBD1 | TGCAACATCGGGACAGGGGGATACAATGGGCAGTTCTTC | CNIGTGGYNGQFF
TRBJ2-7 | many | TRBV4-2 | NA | TGTGCCAGCAGCCAAGATTTGGGACGCGAGCAGTACTTC | CASSQDLGREQYF
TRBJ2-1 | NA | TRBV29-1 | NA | TGCAGCGCAGCGGATGCGGGTGAGCAGTTCTTC | CSAADAGEQFF
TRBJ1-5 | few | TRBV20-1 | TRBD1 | TGCAGTGCCACAGGGGGCAATCAGCCCCAGCATTTT | CSATGGNQPQHF
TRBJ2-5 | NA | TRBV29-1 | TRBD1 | TGCAGCGTTGAATGGAGACAGGGGCAAGGGACCCAGTACTTC | CSVEWRQGQGTQYF
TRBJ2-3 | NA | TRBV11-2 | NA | TGTGTCGGCAGCTTAGTCGGCGCGGGGTCGGGTGAGGATACGCAGTATTTT | CVGSLVGAGSGEDTQYF
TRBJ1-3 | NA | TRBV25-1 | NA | TGTGCCAGCAGTGAACCACGGGGGGCGCCTGGAAACACCATATATTTT | CASSEPRGAPGNTIYF
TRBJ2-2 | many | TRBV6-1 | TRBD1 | TGTGCCAGCAGGGGGGACAGATTGAACACCGGGGAGCTGTTTTTT | CASRGDRLNTGELFF
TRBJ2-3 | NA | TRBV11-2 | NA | TGTGCCAACAGCTCGACACACTACAGAGATACACAGTATTTT | CANSSTHYRDTQYF
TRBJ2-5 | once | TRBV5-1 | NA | TGCGCCAGCAGCTTTGCTGGGCGAGAGACCCAGTACTTC | CASSFAGRETQYF
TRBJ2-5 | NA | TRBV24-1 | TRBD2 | TGTGCCACCGAAGACGCGGGAGCTAAGACCCAGTACTTC | CATEDAGAKTQYF
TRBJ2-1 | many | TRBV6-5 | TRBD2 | TGTGCCAGCAGTTACTCGGGGGCGGGAGGGCTCAGTGAGCAGTTCTTC | CASSYSGAGGLSEQFF
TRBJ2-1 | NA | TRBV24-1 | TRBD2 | TGTGCCACCAGTGGTGATACCAGCGGGAGGGATGAACACTTCTTC | CATSGDTSGRDEHFF
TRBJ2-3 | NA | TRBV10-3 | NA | TGTGCTATCGGTGATAGAGCGGGCACAGATACGCAGTATTTT | CAIGDRAGTDTQYF
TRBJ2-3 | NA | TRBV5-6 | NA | TGTGCTAGCAGCTTGGATACCCTCAGGGGGGTAGATACGCAGTATTTT | CASSLDTLRGVDTQYF
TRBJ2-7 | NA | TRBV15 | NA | TGTGCCACCAGCAGAGTGGCCGACTCCTACGAGCGGTACTTT | CATSRVADSYERYF
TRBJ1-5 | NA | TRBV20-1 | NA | TGCAGTGCCATCCCAGGGGCCGTTGGCAATCAGCCCCAGCATTTT | CSAIPGAVGNQPQHF
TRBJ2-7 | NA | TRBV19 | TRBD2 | TGTGCCAGTAGTATCCCACTAGCGTCCGAGCAGTACTTC | CASSIPLASEQYF
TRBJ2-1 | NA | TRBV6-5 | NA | TGTGCCAGCAGTTACGGGGCTGGATACAGTGAGCAGTTCTTC | CASSYGAGYSEQFF
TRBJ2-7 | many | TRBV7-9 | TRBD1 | TGTGCCAGCAGCTTAGACGACAGGGGGAATTCCTACGAGCAGTACTTC | CASSLDDRGNSYEQYF
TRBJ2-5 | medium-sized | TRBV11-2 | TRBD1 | TGTGCCAGCAGCCGCAGGGACAGCCAAGAGACCCAGTACTTC | CASSRRDSQETQYF
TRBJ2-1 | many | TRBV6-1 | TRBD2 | TGTGCCAGCAGCGCTAATCCCGGGACTAGCGGGGATGAGCAGTTCTTC | CASSANPGTSGDEQFF
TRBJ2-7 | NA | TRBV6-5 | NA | TGTGCCAGTACGGAACAGGGTTACGAGCAGTACTTC | CASTEQGYEQYF
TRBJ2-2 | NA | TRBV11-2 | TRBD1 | TGTGTTACCAGTTGGGGACAGGGGTTGAACACCGGGGAGCTGTTTTTT | CVTSWGQGLNTGELFF
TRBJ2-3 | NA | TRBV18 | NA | TGTGCCAGCTCACCAGCAACCACAGATACGCAGTATTTT | CASSPATTDTQYF
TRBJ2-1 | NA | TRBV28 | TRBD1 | TGTGCCAGCAATGTGGCCGGGACAGAGCAATTCTTC | CASNVAGTEQFF
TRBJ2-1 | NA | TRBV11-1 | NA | TGTGCCAGCAACTTAGGAAGAGATCTAAGGGATGAGCAGTTCTTT | CASNLGRDLRDEQFF
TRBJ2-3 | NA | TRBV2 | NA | TGTGCCAGCAAGGTCCCGGCAAGCACAGATACGCAGTATTTT | CASKVPASTDTQYF
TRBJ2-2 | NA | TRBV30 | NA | TGTGCCTGTATGGGACCCAGCAGCGCCGGGAAGCTGTTTTTT | CACMGPSSAGKLFF
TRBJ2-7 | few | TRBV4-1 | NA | TGCGCCAACAGCTTAGTGAGTACGGGAGTCGGCTACGAACAGTACTTC | CANSLVSTGVGYEQYF
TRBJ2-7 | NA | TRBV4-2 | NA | TGTGCTAGCAGCCTAGAACGGACAAGATCCTACGAGCAGTACTTC | CASSLERTRSYEQYF
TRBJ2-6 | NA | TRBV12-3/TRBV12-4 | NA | TGTGCCAGCAGTTTTGGTGACACTGGGGCCAACGTCCTGACTTTC | CASSFGDTGANVLTF
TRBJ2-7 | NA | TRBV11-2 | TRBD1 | TGTGCCAGCAACTCTACAGGGGGCCGGAGGTACGAGTTGTACTTC | CASNSTGGRRYELYF